The T cell receptor beta chain under discussion was sequenced for a study of beta chain features in type 1 diabetes. Study details: Examination covered approximately 100 million sorted cells spanning all samples.

Study-level results: With patients and controls alike, PCR might favor shorter templates to an equal degree.

Germline V gene lookup returns CDR1 ENHRY and CDR2 SYGVKD. This CDR3 comprises 15 residues. The V gene end was trimmed by 3 bases and the J gene end by 4 bases; junction bases not matched to a gene: 9. There are a few counts of this clone. Its specificity is unknown. Every isolated RNA sample was fully reverse transcribed, so sequencing captured expressed TCRB transcripts. The protocol was immunoSEQ multiplex PCR, while the TCRdb copy is restricted to in-frame clones and leaves out a portion. The sample holds hundreds of thousands of clones; about 16% are singletons and the top ten take around 0.095%.

Source material: naive CD4+ T cells from blood. The chain couples TRBV10-3 to TRBJ2-7; the match to TRBD2 covers 7 bases. The clonotype was recovered from a young man in good health. The DNA of the CDR3 is TGTGCCATCAGTGATGAAGCGGGATTGATGTACGAGCAGTACTTC. Amino acid sequence: CAISDEAGLMYEQYF.